These 14 T cell receptor beta chains came from one sample sequenced in a study of shared clonotypes between healthy human individuals. Only in-frame clones appear in the TCRdb table, and some are missing; sequencing was by immunoSEQ multiplex PCR. Found here are about 710,000 clones, over 60% of them singletons; the top ten hold approximately 2%. The sequenced material came from memory CD4+ T cells sorted from blood. Regarding subset: CD45RA-negative fraction. Receptor source: a woman in her 30s in good health.

CDR3 protein: CASSIEYGGRRASNQPQHF. The CDR3 DNA is TGTGCCAGTAGTATAGAATACGGGGGGCGTCGTGCGAGCAATCAGCCCCAGCATTTT. The rearrangement uses TRBV19 and TRBJ1-5; possibly TRBD1 for D (6 bases). Germline assignment: CDR1 LNHDA and CDR2 SQIVND (reference sequence). Trimming pared 0 bases from V and 1 base from J, leaving 19 bases between. The CDR3 runs to 19 residues. Complete variable domain (other parts from reference TRBV19 and TRBJ1-5): DGGITQSPKYLFRKEGQNVTLSCEQNLNHDAMYWYRQDPGQGLRLIYYSQIVNDFQKGDIAEGYSVSREKKESFPLTVTSAQKNPTAFYLCASSIEYGGRRASNQPQHFGDGTRLSIL.

The genes are TRBV10-3 and TRBJ1-5, with D uncertain. Trimming took off 0 bases at V and 3 bases at J, with 9 bases between the two ends. From germline, CDR1 is ENHRY and CDR2 SYGVKD. The length of the CDR3 is 15 residues. The CDR3 protein is CAISESSRFNQPQHF. In nucleotides, the CDR3 is TGTGCCATCAGTGAGTCGAGCAGATTCAATCAGCCCCAGCATTTT.

The chain joins TRBV5-1 to TRBJ2-3; D call uncertain. V gave up 1 base and J gave up 2 bases, with 11 bases separating them. CDR3 size: 15 residues. The germline V gene encodes CDR1 SGHRS and CDR2 YFSETQ. The CDR3 sequence: CASSLPGTNTDTQYF. The CDR3 region has the DNA TGCGCCAGCAGCTTGCCTGGCACGAACACAGATACGCAGTATTTT.

The chain combines TRBV5-5 with TRBJ2-1; D unresolved. V was clipped by 3 bases and J by 9 bases, with 13 bases between them. This CDR3 contains 13 residues. Germline CDR1 SGHKS, CDR2 YYEKEE (reference sequence). The CDR3 is CASSSEFWGEQFF. Here the CDR3 DNA reads TGTGCCAGCAGCTCGGAATTCTGGGGTGAGCAGTTCTTC. The full variable domain, in which reference TRBV5-5 and TRBJ2-1 provide the parts outside the CDR3, is DAGVTQSPTHLIKTRGQQVTLRCSPISGHKSVSWYQQVLGQGPQFIFQYYEKEERGRGNFPDRFSARQFPNYSSELNVNALLLGDSALYLCASSSEFWGEQFFGPGTRLTVL.

On this clone: It may be a read error: a sequence one base away is much more abundant. The sample contains more than one DNA sequence encoding this CDR3. V and J are TRBV7-8 and TRBJ2-5; D might be TRBD1 (6 bases). The CDR3 runs 12 residues. From germline, CDR1 is SGHVS and CDR2 FQNEAQ. The CDR3 sequence is CASSLGQETQYF. The CDR3 DNA follows: TGTGCCAGCAGCTTGGGACAAGAGACCCAATACTTC.

With respect to this clone: At the DNA level, this CDR3 is encoded by other sequences in the same sample as well. The rearrangement uses TRBV19 and TRBJ2-7; TRBD2 is a possible D gene (6 bases). Trimming removed 4 bases from V and 3 bases from J, with 16 bases in between. The CDR3 consists of 15 residues. The germline V gene has CDR1 LNHDA and CDR2 SQIVND (reference sequence). CDR3 loop: CASSNQGTSSYEQYF. The CDR3 DNA is TGTGCCAGTAGTAACCAGGGTACTAGCAGCTACGAGCAGTACTTC.

This clone turned up a few times. The rearrangement uses TRBV19 and TRBJ2-7; no reliable D call. The CDR3 length is 14 residues. The V gene lost 5 bases and the J gene lost 0 bases, with 11 bases spanning the gap. Germline V gives CDR1 LNHDA, CDR2 SQIVND (reference sequence). The CDR3 DNA sequence: TGTGCCAGTAGTCCGACTGTGACCTCCTACGAGCAGTACTTC. It specifies CASSPTVTSYEQYF. The full variable domain, its missing parts supplied by reference TRBV19 and TRBJ2-7, is DGGITQSPKYLFRKEGQNVTLSCEQNLNHDAMYWYRQDPGQGLRLIYYSQIVNDFQKGDIAEGYSVSREKKESFPLTVTSAQKNPTAFYLCASSPTVTSYEQYFGPGTRLTVT.

This chain joins TRBV2 and TRBJ2-7; D is undetermined. The CDR3 consists of 14 residues. Trimming removed 6 bases from V and 6 bases from J, with 18 bases in between. Looked up from germline, CDR1 is SNHLY and CDR2 is FYNNEI. The CDR3 loop reads CASSRARPSGEQYF. The DNA of the CDR3 is TGTGCCAGCAGCCGGGCCCGACCTTCGGGCGAGCAGTACTTC.

This rearrangement joins TRBV16 to TRBJ2-5; possible D gene TRBD2, 5 bases. The V gene's germline CDR1 is KGHSY and CDR2 FQNENV. Trimming removed 1 base at V and 2 bases at J, with 5 bases between. The CDR3 has 13 amino acids. DNA of the CDR3: TGTGCCAGCAGCCAATGGAGGCAAGAGACCCAGTACTTC. It translates to CASSQWRQETQYF.

The V and J genes are TRBV2 and TRBJ1-2; D is possibly TRBD1 (6 bases). The length of the CDR3 is 16 residues. V lost 7 bases and J 3 bases, leaving 21 bases between the germline ends. CDR1 is SNHLY, CDR2 FYNNEI, per germline. The CDR3 protein is CASTQGRLANYYGYTF. The CDR3 nucleotides are TGTGCCAGCACTCAGGGGCGGCTGGCAAACTACTATGGCTACACCTTC.

In this sample, this clone turned up a few times. Other DNA sequences in the same sample also yield this CDR3. The CDR3 coding sequence is TGTGCCAGCAGCTTCCGGGGGGAAAAACTGTTTTTT. It yields the protein CASSFRGEKLFF. The V call is TRBV5-4, the J call TRBJ1-4; D possibly corresponds to TRBD1 (5 bases). V was cut by 2 bases and J by 8 bases, with 7 bases left in between. This CDR3 has 12 residues. CDR1 and CDR2 (germline): SGHNT, YYREEE (reference sequence). Full variable domain (outside the CDR3, taken from reference TRBV5-4 and TRBJ1-4): ETGVTQSPTHLIKTRGQQVTLRCSSQSGHNTVSWYQQALGQGPQFIFQYYREEENGRGNFPPRFSGLQFPNYSSELNVNALELDDSALYLCASSFRGEKLFFGSGTQLSVL.

As for this clone: Other DNA sequences in the sample encode the same CDR3. This chain joins TRBV6-5 and TRBJ2-7; 10 bases match TRBD1. Per germline, CDR1 MNHEY and CDR2 SVGAGI. The trim removed 5 bases at V and 0 bases at J, leaving 4 bases unmatched. CDR3 length: 15 amino acids. The CDR3, as DNA: TGTGCCAGCAGTGGTGGACAGGGGGGCTCCTACGAGCAGTACTTC. Translated: CASSGGQGGSYEQYF.

The sample holds many counts of this clone. CDR3 bases: TGCGCCAGCAGCCTTTCGACAGGTTCCTACGAGCAGTACTTC. It translates to CASSLSTGSYEQYF. The chain carries TRBV5-1 and TRBJ2-7; the D gene is possibly TRBD1 (6 bases). This CDR3 has 14 residues. The V gene lost 4 bases and the J gene lost 1 base, with 12 bases spanning the gap. CDR1 and CDR2 (germline): SGHRS, YFSETQ.

This clone was detected a few times. The chain has TRBV14 and TRBJ2-7; no firm D call. V was clipped by 6 bases and J by 3 bases, with 9 bases between them. This CDR3 contains 12 residues. The V gene's germline CDR1 is SGHDN and CDR2 FVKESK. As DNA, the CDR3 is TGTGCCAGCAGACAGCAAGGCTACGAGCAGTACTTC. This encodes CASRQQGYEQYF.